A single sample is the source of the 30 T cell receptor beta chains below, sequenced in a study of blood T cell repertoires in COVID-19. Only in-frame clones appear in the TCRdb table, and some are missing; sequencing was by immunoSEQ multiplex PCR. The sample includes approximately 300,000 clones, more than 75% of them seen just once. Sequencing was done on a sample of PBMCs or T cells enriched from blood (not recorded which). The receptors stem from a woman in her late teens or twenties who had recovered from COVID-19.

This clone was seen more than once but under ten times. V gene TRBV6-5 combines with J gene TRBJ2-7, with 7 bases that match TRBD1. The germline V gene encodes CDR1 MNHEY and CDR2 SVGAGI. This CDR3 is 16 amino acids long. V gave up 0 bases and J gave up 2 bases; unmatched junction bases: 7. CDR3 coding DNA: TGTGCCAGCAGTTACTCTAAGACAGGGACGACCTACGAGCAGTACTTC. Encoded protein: CASSYSKTGTTYEQYF.

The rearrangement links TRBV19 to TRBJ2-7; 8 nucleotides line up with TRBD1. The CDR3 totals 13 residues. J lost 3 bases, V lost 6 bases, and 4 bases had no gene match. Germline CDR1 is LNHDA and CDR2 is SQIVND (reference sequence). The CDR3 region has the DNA TGTGCCAGTAGGAAGACAGGGGACTACGAGCAGTACTTC. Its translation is CASRKTGDYEQYF. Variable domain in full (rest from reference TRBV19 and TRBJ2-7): DGGITQSPKYLFRKEGQNVTLSCEQNLNHDAMYWYRQDPGQGLRLIYYSQIVNDFQKGDIAEGYSVSREKKESFPLTVTSAQKNPTAFYLCASRKTGDYEQYFGPGTRLTVT.

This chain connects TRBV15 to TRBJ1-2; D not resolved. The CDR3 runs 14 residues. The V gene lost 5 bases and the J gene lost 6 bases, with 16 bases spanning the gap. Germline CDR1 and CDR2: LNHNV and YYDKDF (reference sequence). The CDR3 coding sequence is TGTGCCACCAGCGTAAAGAGGGTTTATCATGGCTACACCTTC. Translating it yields CATSVKRVYHGYTF.

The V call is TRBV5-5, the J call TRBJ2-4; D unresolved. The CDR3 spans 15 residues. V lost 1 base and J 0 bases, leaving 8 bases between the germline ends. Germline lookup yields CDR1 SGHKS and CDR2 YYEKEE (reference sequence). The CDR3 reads CASSLTDLAKNIQYF. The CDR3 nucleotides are TGTGCCAGCAGCTTGACAGATCTAGCCAAAAACATTCAGTACTTC.

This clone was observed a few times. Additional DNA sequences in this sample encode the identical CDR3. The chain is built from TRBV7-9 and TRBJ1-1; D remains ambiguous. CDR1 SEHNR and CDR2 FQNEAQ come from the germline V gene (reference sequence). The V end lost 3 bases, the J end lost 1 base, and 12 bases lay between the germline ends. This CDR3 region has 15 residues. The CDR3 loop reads CASSLGGSPNTEAFF. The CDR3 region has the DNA TGTGCCAGCAGCTTGGGAGGGAGCCCGAACACTGAAGCTTTCTTT.

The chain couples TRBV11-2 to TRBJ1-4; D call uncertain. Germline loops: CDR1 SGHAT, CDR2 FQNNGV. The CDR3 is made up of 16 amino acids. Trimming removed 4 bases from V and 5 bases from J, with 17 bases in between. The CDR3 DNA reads TGTGCCAGCAGCTCGAATACGGGGTCCCCCAATGAAAAACTGTTTTTT. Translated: CASSSNTGSPNEKLFF.

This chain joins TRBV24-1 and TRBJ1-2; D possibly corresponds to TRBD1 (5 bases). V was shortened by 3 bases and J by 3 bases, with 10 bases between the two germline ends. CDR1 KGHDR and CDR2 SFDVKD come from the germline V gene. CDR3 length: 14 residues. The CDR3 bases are TGTGCCACCAGTGATCTCACAGGAGACTATGGCTACACCTTC. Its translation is CATSDLTGDYGYTF.

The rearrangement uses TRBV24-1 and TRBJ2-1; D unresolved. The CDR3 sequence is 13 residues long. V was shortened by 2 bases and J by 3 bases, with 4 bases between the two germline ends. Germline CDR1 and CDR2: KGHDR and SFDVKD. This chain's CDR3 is CATSDSFYNEQFF. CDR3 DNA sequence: TGTGCCACCAGTGATTCATTCTACAATGAGCAGTTCTTC.

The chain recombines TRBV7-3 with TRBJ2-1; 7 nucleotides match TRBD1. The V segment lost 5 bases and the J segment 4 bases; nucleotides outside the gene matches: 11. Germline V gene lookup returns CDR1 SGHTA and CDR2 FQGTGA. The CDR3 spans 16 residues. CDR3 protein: CASSPQRGREYNEQFF. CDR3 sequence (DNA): TGTGCCAGCAGCCCTCAGAGGGGGCGCGAGTACAATGAGCAGTTCTTC.

The CDR3 is CSVVFRGQGFYEQYF. CDR3 sequence (DNA): TGCAGCGTTGTTTTTCGGGGACAGGGGTTCTACGAGCAGTACTTC. The chain is built from TRBV29-1 and TRBJ2-7; 10 bases match TRBD1. The CDR3 has 15 amino acids. With V trimmed by 4 bases and J by 3 bases, 9 bases remained unmatched. Per germline, CDR1 SQVTM and CDR2 ANQGSEA.

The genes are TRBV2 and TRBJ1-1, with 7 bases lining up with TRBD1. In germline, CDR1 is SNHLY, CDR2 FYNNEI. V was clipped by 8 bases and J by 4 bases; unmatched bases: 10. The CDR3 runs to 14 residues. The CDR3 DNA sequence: TGTGCCAGCGGAAGACAGGGTGGCGTCACTGAAGCTTTCTTT. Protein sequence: CASGRQGGVTEAFF.

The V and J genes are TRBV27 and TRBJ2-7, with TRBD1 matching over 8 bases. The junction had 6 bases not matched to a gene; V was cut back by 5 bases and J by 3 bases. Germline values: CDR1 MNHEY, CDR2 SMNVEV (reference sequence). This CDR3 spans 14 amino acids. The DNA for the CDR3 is TGTGCCAGCAGTCCCGGACAGGGATACTACGAGCAGTACTTC. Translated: CASSPGQGYYEQYF.

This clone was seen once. CDR3: CASEVGGLSPLHF. The DNA for the CDR3 is TGTGCCAGCGAAGTGGGTGGACTTAGCCCCCTCCACTTT. The chain links TRBV6-5 to TRBJ1-6; no firm D call. The germline gives CDR1 MNHEY, CDR2 SVGAGI. There are 13 residues in the CDR3. Trimming removed 8 bases from V and 13 bases from J, with 18 bases in between.

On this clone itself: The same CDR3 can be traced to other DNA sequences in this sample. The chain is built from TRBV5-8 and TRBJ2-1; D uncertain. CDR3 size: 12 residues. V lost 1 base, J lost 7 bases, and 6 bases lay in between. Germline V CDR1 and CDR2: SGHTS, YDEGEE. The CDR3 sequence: CASSLLRNEQFF. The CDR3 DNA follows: TGTGCCAGCAGCTTGCTTCGGAATGAGCAGTTCTTC.

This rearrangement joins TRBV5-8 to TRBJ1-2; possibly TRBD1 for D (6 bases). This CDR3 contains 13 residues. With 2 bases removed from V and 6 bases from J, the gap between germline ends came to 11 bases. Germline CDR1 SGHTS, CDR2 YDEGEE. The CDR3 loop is CASSFVQGNGYTF. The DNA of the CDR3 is TGTGCCAGCAGCTTCGTTCAGGGGAATGGCTACACCTTC.

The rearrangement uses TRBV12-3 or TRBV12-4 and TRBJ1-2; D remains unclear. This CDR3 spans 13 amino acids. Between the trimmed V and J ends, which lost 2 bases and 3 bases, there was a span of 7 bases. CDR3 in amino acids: CASSLQEDYGYTF. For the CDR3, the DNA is TGTGCCAGCAGTTTACAGGAGGACTATGGCTACACCTTC.

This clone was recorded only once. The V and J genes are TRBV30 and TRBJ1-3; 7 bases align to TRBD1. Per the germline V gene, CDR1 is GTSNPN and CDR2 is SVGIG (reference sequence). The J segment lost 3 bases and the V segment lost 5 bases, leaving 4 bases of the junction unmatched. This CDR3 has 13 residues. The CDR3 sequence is CAWADRVGNTIYF. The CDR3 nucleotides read TGTGCCTGGGCTGACAGGGTTGGAAACACCATATATTTT.

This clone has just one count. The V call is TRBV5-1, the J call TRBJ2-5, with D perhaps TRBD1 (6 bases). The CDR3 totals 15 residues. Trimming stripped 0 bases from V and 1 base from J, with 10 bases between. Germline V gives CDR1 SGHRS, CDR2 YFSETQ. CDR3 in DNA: TGCGCCAGCAGCTTGGCCGGGACAATCCAAGAGACCCAGTACTTC. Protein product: CASSLAGTIQETQYF.

The CDR3 reads CASSRLVGSGYEQYF. CDR3 nucleotides: TGCGCCAGCAGCCGATTAGTCGGTAGCGGATACGAGCAGTACTTC. V is TRBV4-1 and J is TRBJ2-7; D might be TRBD2 (6 bases). CDR1 and CDR2 (germline): MGHRA, YSYEKL. V was clipped by 4 bases and J by 4 bases, with 17 bases between them. This CDR3 contains 15 residues.

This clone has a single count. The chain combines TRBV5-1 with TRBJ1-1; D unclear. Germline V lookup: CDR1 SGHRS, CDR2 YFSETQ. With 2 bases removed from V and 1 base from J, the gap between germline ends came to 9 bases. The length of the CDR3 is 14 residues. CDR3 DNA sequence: TGCGCCAGCAGCTTTTTGGGCCAGAACACTGAAGCTTTCTTT. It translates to CASSFLGQNTEAFF.

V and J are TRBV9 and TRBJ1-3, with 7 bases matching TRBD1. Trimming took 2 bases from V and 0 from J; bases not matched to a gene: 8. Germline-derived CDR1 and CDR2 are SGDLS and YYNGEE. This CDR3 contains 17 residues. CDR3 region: CASSVWDRIFSGNTIYF. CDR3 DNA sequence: TGTGCCAGCAGCGTGTGGGACAGAATTTTCTCTGGAAACACCATATATTTT.

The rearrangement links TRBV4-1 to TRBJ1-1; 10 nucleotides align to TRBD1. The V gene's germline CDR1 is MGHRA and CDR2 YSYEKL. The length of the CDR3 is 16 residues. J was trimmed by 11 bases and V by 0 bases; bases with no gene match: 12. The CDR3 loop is CASSQDSRDRGFEAFF. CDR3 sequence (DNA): TGCGCCAGCAGCCAAGATAGCAGGGACAGGGGTTTTGAGGCTTTCTTT.

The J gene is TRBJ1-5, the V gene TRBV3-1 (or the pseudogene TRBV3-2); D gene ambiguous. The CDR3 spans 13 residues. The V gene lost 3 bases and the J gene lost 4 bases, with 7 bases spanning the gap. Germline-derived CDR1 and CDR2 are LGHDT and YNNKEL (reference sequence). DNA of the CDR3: TGTGCCAGCAGCCAGGGAGAAAATCAGCCCCAGCATTTT. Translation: CASSQGENQPQHF.

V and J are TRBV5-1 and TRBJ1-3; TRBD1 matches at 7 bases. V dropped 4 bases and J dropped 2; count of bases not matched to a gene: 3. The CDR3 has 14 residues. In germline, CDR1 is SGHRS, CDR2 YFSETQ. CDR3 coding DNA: TGCGCCAGCAGCCCGGACAGGCCTGGAAACACCATATATTTT. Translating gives CASSPDRPGNTIYF.

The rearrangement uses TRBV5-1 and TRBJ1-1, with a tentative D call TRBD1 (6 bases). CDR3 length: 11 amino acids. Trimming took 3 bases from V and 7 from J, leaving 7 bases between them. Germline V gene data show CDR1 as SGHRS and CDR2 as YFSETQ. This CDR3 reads CASSSDSEAFF. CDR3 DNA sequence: TGCGCCAGCAGCTCGGACAGTGAAGCTTTCTTT.

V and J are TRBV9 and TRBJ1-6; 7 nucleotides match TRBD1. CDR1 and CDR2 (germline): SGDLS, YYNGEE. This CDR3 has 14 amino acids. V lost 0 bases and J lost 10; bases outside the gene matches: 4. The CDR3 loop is CASSVEDRESPLHF. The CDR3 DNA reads TGTGCCAGCAGCGTAGAAGACAGGGAATCACCCCTCCACTTT.

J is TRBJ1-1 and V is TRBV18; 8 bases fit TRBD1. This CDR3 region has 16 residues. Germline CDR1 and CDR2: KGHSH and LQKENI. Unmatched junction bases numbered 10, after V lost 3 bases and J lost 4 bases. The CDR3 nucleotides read TGTGCCAGCTCACCCCGACAGGGGAGAGAAGGCACTGAAGCTTTCTTT. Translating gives CASSPRQGREGTEAFF.

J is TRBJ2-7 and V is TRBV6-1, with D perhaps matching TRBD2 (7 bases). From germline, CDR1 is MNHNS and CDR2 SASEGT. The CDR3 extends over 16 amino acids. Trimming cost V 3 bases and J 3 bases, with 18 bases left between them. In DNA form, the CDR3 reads TGTGCCAGCAGTGAGCGAGCTACAGGGAGGGGCTACGAGCAGTACTTC. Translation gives CASSERATGRGYEQYF.

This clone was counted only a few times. The CDR3: CASGPTGIGNQPQHF. Written as DNA, the CDR3 is TGTGCCAGCGGTCCAACAGGGATCGGCAATCAGCCCCAGCATTTT. The chain couples TRBV28 to TRBJ1-5; D perhaps matches TRBD1 (6 bases). This CDR3 has 15 residues. Germline CDR1 is MDHEN and CDR2 is SYDVKM. Trimming cost V 8 bases and J 2 bases, with 16 bases left between them.

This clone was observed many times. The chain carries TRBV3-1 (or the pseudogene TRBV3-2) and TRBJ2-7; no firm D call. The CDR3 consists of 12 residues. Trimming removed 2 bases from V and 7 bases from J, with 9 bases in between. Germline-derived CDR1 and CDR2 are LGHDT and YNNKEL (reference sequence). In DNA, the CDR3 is TGTGCCAGCAGCCAAATTGTGACTGAGCAGTACTTC. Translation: CASSQIVTEQYF.